Listed below are T cell receptor beta chains from one sample, sequenced in a study of blood T cell repertoires in COVID-19. Sequenced by immunoSEQ multiplex PCR; TCRdb stores in-frame clones only, minus some. The table includes approximately 210,000 clones, around 83% detected once. The sequencing sample was made of peripheral blood. These receptor sequences come from a woman aged 50 to 60 with acute or convalescent COVID-19. Each CDR3 is given with its conserved first and last residue. The D gene is left open where the match is weak. Expanded clones get a size class; other rows say once, few or many, or leave the size out.

j_call v_call d_call clone_size cdr3_nt cdr3_aa
TRBJ2-7 TRBV6-5 - - TGTGCCAGCAGTTATGAGATGGGCGGGGCATCGTGGGAGCAGTACTTC CASSYEMGGASWEQYF
TRBJ2-1 TRBV15 - - TGTGCCACCAGCATGTTGGCGGGTAAGGGTTACAATGAGCAGTTCTTC CATSMLAGKGYNEQFF
TRBJ2-7 TRBV21-1 - - TGTGCCAGCAGCAAAGGGGAGTATGTGGGGGCTGACTACGAGCAGTACTTC CASSKGEYVGADYEQYF
TRBJ1-2 TRBV25-1 - - TGTGCCAGCAGTGACCTAAATGGCTACACCTTC CASSDLNGYTF
TRBJ1-4 TRBV6-1 TRBD1 - TGTGCCAGCAGTGAAACTAGGACAGGGTGGGGTAATGAAAAACTGTTTTTT CASSETRTGWGNEKLFF
TRBJ1-6 TRBV6-5 TRBD1 - TGTGCCAGCAGTTACAGGACAGGGCTCCGCTCACCCCTCCACTTT CASSYRTGLRSPLHF
TRBJ2-1 TRBV5-1 TRBD1 - TGCGCCAGCAGCGACGGGACAGGGGGCGACTACAATGAGCAGTTCTTC CASSDGTGGDYNEQFF
TRBJ1-3 TRBV10-3 - - TGTGCCGTGACAGAGTCAGGAAACACCATATATTTT CAVTESGNTIYF
TRBJ2-3 TRBV28 - - TGTGCCAGCAACGTGGGGAGGTGGAGCACAGATACGCAGTATTTT CASNVGRWSTDTQYF
TRBJ1-2 TRBV5-6 - - TGTGCCAGCAGGTTACAGTTTAACTATGGCTACACCTTC CASRLQFNYGYTF
TRBJ2-1 TRBV7-2 - - TGTGCCAGCAGCTTAGCGCGACAGAATGAGCAGTTCTTC CASSLARQNEQFF
TRBJ2-7 TRBV19 TRBD2 - TGTGCCAGTAACAGCGGGAGCTCCTACGAGCAGTACTTC CASNSGSSYEQYF
TRBJ2-1 TRBV13 TRBD2 - TGTGCCAGCAGCTTAGCACTAGCGGGAGTCCTCAATGAGCAGTTCTTC CASSLALAGVLNEQFF
TRBJ2-5 TRBV3-1/TRBV3-2 TRBD2 many TGTGCCAGCAGCCAAGGACAGCGGGAGGGCCTCGGGGGGACCCAGTACTTC CASSQGQREGLGGTQYF
TRBJ2-5 TRBV14 - few TGTGCCAGTGAGGCGCTCGGGGAGACCCAGTACTTC CASEALGETQYF
TRBJ1-6 TRBV28 - few TGTGCCAGCAGTTCCCTCGGGGGGGGCCGGGCACCCCTCCACTTT CASSSLGGGRAPLHF
TRBJ2-1 TRBV10-2 TRBD2 - TGCGCCAGCTGGCTAGCGGGAGTGGCTAATGAGCAGTTCTTC CASWLAGVANEQFF
TRBJ2-6 TRBV9 - - TGTGCCAGCAGCGATAATACAGGAGTCTCTGGGGCCAACGTCCTGACTTTC CASSDNTGVSGANVLTF
TRBJ2-1 TRBV21-1 - - TGTGCCAGCAGCAAGGGGGAGGCCCCAATTATTAATGAGCAGTTCTTC CASSKGEAPIINEQFF
TRBJ2-7 TRBV6-5 - - TGTGCCAGCAGTTACCGGGACACCACCTACGAGCAGTACTTC CASSYRDTTYEQYF
TRBJ2-1 TRBV19 TRBD2 - TGTGCCAGTAGTATTCCCGGACTAGCGGGAGCTGAGCAGTTCTTC CASSIPGLAGAEQFF
TRBJ2-3 TRBV19 - - TGTGCCAGTACCCTCACCTCCTCGGGCACAGATACGCAGTATTTT CASTLTSSGTDTQYF
TRBJ1-3 TRBV7-6 - - TGTGCCAGCAGCTTAACCCAGAATAACTGGGAGGGAAACACCATATATTTT CASSLTQNNWEGNTIYF
TRBJ2-2 TRBV5-6 - - TGTGCCAGCAGCTTCTTAGCTAGGCCCACCGGGGAGCTGTTTTTT CASSFLARPTGELFF
TRBJ2-4 TRBV11-2 - - TGTGCCAGCAGCCGCGAGGGAAACATTCAGTACTTC CASSREGNIQYF
TRBJ2-1 TRBV6-4 TRBD1 - TGTGCCAGCAGTGAACCCGGGACAGGGAATGAGCAGTTCTTC CASSEPGTGNEQFF
TRBJ2-2 TRBV29-1 - - TGCAGCGTTGAAGTCTCCCTGTCCGGGGAGCTGTTTTTT CSVEVSLSGELFF
TRBJ2-1 TRBV19 TRBD2 few TGTGCCTCCAGTGGCGGGAGTGCTTACAATGAGCAGTTCTTC CASSGGSAYNEQFF
TRBJ2-7 TRBV30 TRBD1 - TGTGCCTGTACGACAGGGGCCCTCTACGAGCAGTACTTC CACTTGALYEQYF
TRBJ1-2 TRBV27 TRBD1 - TGTGCCAGCAGTTTATCGGGGGACAGCTCCTATGGCTACACCTTC CASSLSGDSSYGYTF
TRBJ2-3 TRBV19 - - TGTGCCAGTAGTACACTTATTACGCAGTATTTT CASSTLITQYF
TRBJ2-3 TRBV2 - - TGTGCCAGCAGTGGGTGGGGGCGCTTAGTAACAGATACGCAGTATTTT CASSGWGRLVTDTQYF
TRBJ2-7 TRBV11-2 TRBD2 - TGTGCCAGCAGCTTAGCGGGAGGGTCCTACTACGAGCAGTACTTC CASSLAGGSYYEQYF
TRBJ1-4 TRBV6-6 TRBD1 - TGTGCCAGCAGTCCCCTATTACAGGGGGGGAATGAAAAACTGTTTTTT CASSPLLQGGNEKLFF
TRBJ2-1 TRBV7-3 TRBD2 - TGTGCCAGCAGCCCATTAGCGGGAGGGCCGTACAATGAGCAGTTCTTC CASSPLAGGPYNEQFF
TRBJ2-2 TRBV21-1 - - TGTGCCAGCAGAAAAGCAAGTAGCGGGAACACCGGGGAGCTGTTTTTT CASRKASSGNTGELFF
TRBJ2-3 TRBV18 - - TGTGCCAGCTCACCTACGGCGGGACTCACAGATACGCAGTATTTT CASSPTAGLTDTQYF
TRBJ1-1 TRBV15 TRBD1 - TGTGCCACCAGCAGACTAAGCACAGGGGGCACTGAAGCTTTCTTT CATSRLSTGGTEAFF
TRBJ2-6 TRBV24-1 - - TGTGCCACCAGTGCGAGTAGCGGAGCGGGGGCCAACGTCCTGACTTTC CATSASSGAGANVLTF
TRBJ1-6 TRBV7-2 - - TGTGCCAGCAGCTCACGAGCGTGGGGGGGAGGTGTGAATTCACCCCTCCACTTT CASSSRAWGGGVNSPLHF
TRBJ2-1 TRBV4-2 TRBD1 - TGTGCCAGCAGCCAAGGAGGGGGCAACAACAATGAGCAGTTCTTC CASSQGGGNNNEQFF
TRBJ2-1 TRBV15 TRBD2 - TGTGCCACCAGCGCCCGGGTCTTCGGGGGGGTTTCTTCCTACAATGAGCAGTTCTTC CATSARVFGGVSSYNEQFF
TRBJ1-5 TRBV6-2/TRBV6-3 - - TGTGCCAGCAGTTACTTAAATCAGCCCCAGCATTTT CASSYLNQPQHF
TRBJ1-2 TRBV28 - - TGTGCCAGCAGTGCCCTACAGGAAGATGGCTACACCTTC CASSALQEDGYTF
TRBJ2-1 TRBV7-8 - - TGTGCCAGCATCCCCCTAGCGAGCCGAAAGTACAATGAGCAGTTCTTC CASIPLASRKYNEQFF